The 3 T cell receptor beta chains presented below share a single source sample, sequenced in a study of shared clonotypes between healthy human individuals. This table comes from immunoSEQ multiplex PCR, and its TCRdb copy is limited to in-frame clones, with some not included. The repertoire has over a million clones, 65% to 80% of them found once; the top ten carry about 1.5%. Sequencing input: memory CD4+ T cells sorted from blood. Subset in this sample: CD45RA-negative fraction. The receptors shown here come from a man aged 18 to 35 in good health.

J is TRBJ1-5 and V is TRBV4-1; tentative D call: TRBD1 (6 bases). Germline V gives CDR1 MGHRA, CDR2 YSYEKL. The germline V and J ends were trimmed by 2 bases and 6 bases, with 17 bases remaining between them. The CDR3 sequence is 16 residues long. CDR3 in amino acids: CASSQTGGGEGQPQHF. As DNA, the CDR3 is TGCGCCAGCAGCCAAACCGGAGGGGGTGAGGGTCAGCCCCAGCATTTT.

This clone was found a few times. The chain couples TRBV6-6 to TRBJ1-6, with D unclear. From germline, CDR1 is MNHNY and CDR2 SVGAGI (reference sequence). V was pared by 8 bases and J by 11 bases, with 19 bases between. This CDR3 comprises 14 residues. The CDR3 here is CASLLDGFLTPLHF. CDR3 coding DNA: TGTGCCAGCCTCCTCGACGGATTTTTGACACCCCTCCACTTT.

CDR3 nucleotide sequence: TGCGCCAGCAGCTCGGGGGACCAGGCGCAAGAGACCCAGTACTTC. Translation gives CASSSGDQAQETQYF. The genes are TRBV5-1 and TRBJ2-5, with D possibly being TRBD2 (6 bases). Trimming took 3 bases from V and 2 from J, leaving 14 bases between them. Germline V CDR1 and CDR2: SGHRS, YFSETQ. The CDR3 contains 15 residues.